The 15 T cell receptor beta chains listed next were all sequenced from one sample in a study of human T cells and chemical hapten exposure. TCRdb fed the RACE reads into MiXCR, producing one record per CDR3 protein. The data show 300,000 to 400,000 distinct CDR3 sequences, approximately 6.3% seen once. Time point defined: patch test 1, 2 weeks after DPC sensitization. Treatment defined: therapeutic diphenylcyclopropenone sensitization with weekly scalp DPC. The material was whole blood, obtained in connection with sensitization to the hapten diphenylcyclopropenone (DPC). Source of these receptors: a woman younger than 30 with alopecia areata. Some clones in this sample may be carry-over from other donors' samples.

This clonotype was recorded many times. V gene TRBV2 combines with J gene TRBJ2-5; no definite D call. The V gene's germline CDR1 is SNHLY and CDR2 FYNNEI. V lost 6 bases and J 1 base, leaving 12 bases between the germline ends. The CDR3 runs 14 residues. CDR3 loop: CASRGVVSQETQYF. As DNA, the CDR3 is TGTGCCAGCAGAGGCGTAGTGAGCCAAGAGACCCAGTACTTC. The whole variable domain, filled in from reference TRBV2 and TRBJ2-5, reads EPEVTQTPSHQVTQMGQEVILRCVPISNHLYFYWYRQILGQKVEFLVSFYNNEISEKSEIFDDQFSVERPDGSNFTLKIRSTKLEDSAMYFCASRGVVSQETQYFGPGTRLLVL.

This clonotype has more than one count but fewer than ten. As DNA, the CDR3 is TGCAGCGTTGGGACAGGGGAGGACCAGCCCCAGCATTTT. Translation gives CSVGTGEDQPQHF. The V and J genes are TRBV29-1 and TRBJ1-5; TRBD1 matches at 9 bases. V gave up 4 bases and J gave up 7 bases; unmatched junction bases: 5. Germline CDR1 reads SQVTM; CDR2 reads ANQGSEA. The CDR3 covers 13 residues.

This clonotype was detected ten times or more. The V gene is TRBV29-1, the J gene TRBJ2-7; the D call may be TRBD1 or TRBD2 (5 bases each). Germline V gene lookup returns CDR1 SQVTM and CDR2 ANQGSEA. The CDR3 runs to 19 residues. The V gene lost 1 base and the J gene lost 0 bases, with 25 bases spanning the gap. The CDR3 here is CSVEGRVRDLDTHSYEQYF. As DNA, the CDR3 is TGCAGCGTTGAAGGACGGGTCAGGGACCTTGATACCCACTCCTACGAGCAGTACTTC.

This clonotype was counted many times. The rearrangement uses TRBV10-2 and TRBJ1-1; no reliable D call. The CDR3 spans 14 residues. The V end was cut by 6 bases, the J end by 0 bases, with 11 bases between. Germline CDR1 and CDR2: WSHSY and SAAADI. The CDR3 nucleotides read TGCGCCAGCAGCGTCAGGACCATGAACACTGAAGCTTTCTTT. Residues: CASSVRTMNTEAFF.

This clonotype has only a few counts. The CDR3 reads CASSPLAGVDEQFF. For the CDR3, the DNA is TGTGCCAGTAGCCCACTAGCGGGGGTGGATGAGCAGTTCTTC. The rearrangement links TRBV19 to TRBJ2-1, with 11 bases aligning to TRBD2. Germline V gene sequence: CDR1 LNHDA, CDR2 SQIVND (reference sequence). The CDR3 length is 14 residues. Trimming took 6 bases from V and 8 from J; bases not matched to a gene: 6.

This clonotype was found a few times. V and J are TRBV4-3 and TRBJ2-5; D gene unclear. Trimming shortened V by 1 base and J by 1 base, and 4 bases separated the two germline ends. The CDR3 has 13 residues. Germline CDR1 reads LGHNA; CDR2 reads YSLEER. The CDR3 loop reads CASSQGSQETQYF. The CDR3 coding sequence is TGCGCCAGCAGCCAAGGGAGCCAAGAGACCCAGTACTTC.

The chain combines TRBV6-1 with TRBJ1-1; D perhaps matches TRBD1 (5 bases). The CDR3 consists of 14 residues. Trimming took 4 bases from V and 1 from J, leaving 10 bases between them. Germline V gene data show CDR1 as MNHNS and CDR2 as SASEGT. The chain's CDR3 is CASSVGGSNTEAFF. CDR3 bases: TGTGCCAGCAGTGTCGGGGGATCGAACACTGAAGCTTTCTTT.

This clonotype was detected ten times or more. V and J are TRBV24-1 and TRBJ2-3, with TRBD2 matching over 9 bases. The length of the CDR3 is 15 residues. J gave up 3 bases and V 6 bases, and 6 bases lay outside the gene matches. Germline CDR1 and CDR2: KGHDR and SFDVKD. In DNA form, the CDR3 reads TGTGCCACCAGTCCCGGCGGACTAGCGACAGATACGCAGTATTTT. Protein sequence: CATSPGGLATDTQYF.

This clonotype came up a few times. The chain has TRBV5-1 and TRBJ2-3; 12 nucleotides line up with TRBD2. Germline lookup yields CDR1 SGHRS and CDR2 YFSETQ. The CDR3 loop spans 16 amino acids. The V segment lost 2 bases and the J segment 2 bases; nucleotides outside the gene matches: 3. The CDR3 reads CASSFGLAGNTDTQYF. Written as DNA, the CDR3 is TGCGCCAGCAGCTTTGGACTAGCGGGAAACACAGATACGCAGTATTTT.

The chain recombines TRBV4-2 with TRBJ1-6; 7 nucleotides align to TRBD1. Germline CDR1 is LGHNA and CDR2 is YNFKEQ. This CDR3 spans 16 amino acids. The V and J ends lost 6 bases and 3 bases, in that order; junction bases with no gene match: 8. This chain's CDR3 is CASRPTGVVYNSPLHF. The CDR3 nucleotides read TGTGCCAGCAGACCAACAGGGGTGGTCTATAATTCACCCCTCCACTTT.

This clonotype was recorded many times. The chain has TRBV18 and TRBJ2-3, with D tentatively TRBD1 (6 bases). This CDR3 has 16 residues. The germline gives CDR1 KGHSH, CDR2 LQKENI. V shed 3 bases and J shed 2 bases, with 15 bases lying between them. CDR3 DNA: TGTGCCAGCTCACCGCAGGGGCCCCAATCCACAGATACGCAGTATTTT. It is translated as CASSPQGPQSTDTQYF.

This clonotype came up many times. The chain joins TRBV18 to TRBJ1-5; D might be TRBD1 (5 bases). The CDR3 is made up of 14 amino acids. V was trimmed by 5 bases and J by 1 base, leaving 9 bases between them. Germline CDR1 is KGHSH and CDR2 is LQKENI. CDR3 region: CASSGGLSNQPQHF. DNA for the CDR3: TGTGCCAGCTCAGGGGGGTTGAGCAATCAGCCCCAGCATTTT.

The chain is built from TRBV3-1 and TRBJ2-1; D unclear. Germline V gene sequence: CDR1 LGHDT, CDR2 YNNKEL (reference sequence). The V end lost 6 bases, the J end lost 8 bases, and 8 bases lay between the germline ends. The CDR3 consists of 11 residues. CDR3 coding DNA: TGTGCCAGCAGATCCCGGGATGAGCAGTTCTTC. Translated: CASRSRDEQFF.

The chain joins TRBV7-2 to TRBJ2-7; 12 bases are shared with TRBD2. Germline CDR1 SGHTA, CDR2 FQGNSA. V lost 4 bases, J lost 4 bases, and 5 bases stayed unmatched. The CDR3 loop spans 15 amino acids. The CDR3 reads CASSSTSGGIYEQYF. CDR3 DNA sequence: TGTGCCAGCAGCTCGACTAGCGGGGGAATTTACGAGCAGTACTTC.

This chain connects TRBV7-2 to TRBJ1-6; TRBD1 might be the D (6 bases). Per germline, CDR1 SGHTA and CDR2 FQGNSA. CDR3 size: 14 residues. Deletions cut 4 bases from V and 7 bases from J, with 11 bases between. DNA for the CDR3: TGTGCCAGCAGCTACAGGGTTCGGAATTCACCCCTCCACTTT. Its protein product is CASSYRVRNSPLHF.